The next 24 T cell receptor beta chains were all read from a single sample in a study of blood T cells in healthy people across ages. A sample-barcoded 5' primer and a J-beta primer mix were used in a second PCR of about 7 to 11 cycles. A single record per CDR3 protein comes from TCRdb applying MiXCR to the 5' RACE reads. The sample holds around 1,000,000 distinct CDR3 sequences; 30% to 40% are singletons and the top ten take around 13%. Material for sequencing was blood. The source is a man between 18 and 35 years old in good health.

The chain has TRBV14 and TRBJ1-6, with D unclear. The ends were cut back, 4 bases at V and 10 bases at J, with 11 bases in the middle. This CDR3 contains 13 residues. Germline V gene data show CDR1 as SGHDN and CDR2 as FVKESK. The CDR3 DNA reads as TGTGCCAGCAGCCTAGACTTTCTCTCACCCCTCCACTTT. Protein sequence: CASSLDFLSPLHF.

Only a few counts were recorded for this clonotype. The chain recombines TRBV9 with TRBJ2-7; 10 nucleotides line up with TRBD1. The germline gives CDR1 SGDLS, CDR2 YYNGEE. Losses at the gene ends were 0 bases for V and 10 bases for J; bases not matched to a gene: 10. The CDR3 length is 15 residues. The CDR3, as DNA: TGTGCCAGCAGCGTAGGAGACAGGGGGCTTCGAACCCAGTACTTC. Translating it yields CASSVGDRGLRTQYF.

This chain joins TRBV12-3 or TRBV12-4 and TRBJ1-2; 7 nucleotides line up with TRBD1. The V segment lost 6 bases and the J segment 5 bases; nucleotides outside the gene matches: 12. The CDR3 loop spans 15 amino acids. The CDR3 reads CASSQAGQEVYGYTF. The CDR3 coding sequence is TGTGCCAGCAGCCAGGCAGGACAGGAGGTTTATGGCTACACCTTC.

CDR3 region: CASSGGLVFYNEQFF. In DNA form, the CDR3 reads TGTGCCAGCAGTGGAGGACTAGTCTTCTACAATGAGCAGTTCTTC. J is TRBJ2-1 and V is TRBV6-1; 7 bases are shared with TRBD2. CDR3 size: 15 residues. Germline CDR1 is MNHNS and CDR2 is SASEGT. The J segment lost 3 bases and the V segment lost 4 bases, leaving 6 bases of the junction unmatched.

This clonotype came up a few times. The chain has TRBV27 and TRBJ2-3; tentatively, D is TRBD1 (6 bases). The CDR3 length is 17 residues. V lost 0 bases and J 0 bases, leaving 13 bases between the germline ends. Germline assignment: CDR1 MNHEY and CDR2 SMNVEV (reference sequence). Here the CDR3 reads CASSLSTGPASTDTQYF. The CDR3 DNA follows: TGTGCCAGCAGTTTATCAACAGGGCCTGCTAGCACAGATACGCAGTATTTT.

This clonotype was seen a handful of times. This chain links TRBV7-9 with TRBJ2-7, with D tentatively TRBD1 (5 bases). V was trimmed by 6 bases and J by 6 bases, leaving 12 bases between them. The CDR3 loop spans 12 amino acids. Germline CDR1 reads SEHNR; CDR2 reads FQNEAQ (reference sequence). Written as DNA, the CDR3 is TGTGCCAGCAGTCACCAGGGTAGCGAGCAGTACTTC. This gives the protein CASSHQGSEQYF.

The sample holds a few counts of this clonotype. The CDR3 DNA reads TGCGCCAGCAGCTTCCCTGACGGGCCCCAGTACTTC. This codes for CASSFPDGPQYF. The rearrangement joins TRBV5-1 to TRBJ2-5; D not certain. The V end was cut by 2 bases, the J end by 9 bases, with 11 bases between. CDR1 and CDR2 (germline): SGHRS, YFSETQ. There are 12 residues in the CDR3.

This clonotype was picked up a small number of times. The V call is TRBV12-3 or TRBV12-4, the J call TRBJ1-2; D is perhaps TRBD1 (5 bases). The CDR3 covers 13 residues. Trimming cost V 5 bases and J 3 bases, with 10 bases left between them. CDR3 sequence reads: CASSRQWHYGYTF. DNA of the CDR3: TGTGCCAGCAGTCGACAGTGGCACTATGGCTACACCTTC.

With respect to this clonotype: One junction end disagrees with the germline gene, perhaps due to a read error. The rearrangement joins TRBV18 to TRBJ2-1; 9 bases line up with TRBD2. Germline CDR1 and CDR2: KGHSH and LQKENI. The CDR3 has 16 residues. CDR3 sequence (DNA): TGTACCAGCTGCGTCCAGGGACTAGCCCCCTACAATGAGCAGTTCTTC. It encodes CTSCVQGLAPYNEQFF.

The chain recombines TRBV28 with TRBJ2-5; 7 nucleotides match TRBD1. Germline V gene sequence: CDR1 MDHEN, CDR2 SYDVKM. This CDR3 has 14 amino acids. Trimming at V came to 9 bases and at J to 1 base, leaving 8 bases not matched to a gene. CDR3 DNA sequence: TGTGCCAGTGGTCTGACAGGGCTCCAAGAGACCCAGTACTTC. Translation: CASGLTGLQETQYF.

The chain joins TRBV9 to TRBJ2-1; D not resolved. V gave up 0 bases and J gave up 3 bases, with 16 bases separating them. The CDR3 contains 17 residues. CDR1 SGDLS and CDR2 YYNGEE come from the germline V gene. The CDR3 protein is CASSVGIGVELYNEQFF. In DNA form, the CDR3 reads TGTGCCAGCAGCGTAGGAATCGGAGTGGAACTCTACAATGAGCAGTTCTTC.

In its sample, this clonotype was seen once. V is TRBV27 and J is TRBJ1-4; no definite D call. Trimming took off 6 bases at V and 4 bases at J, with 9 bases between the two ends. The CDR3 is 13 residues long. From germline, CDR1 is MNHEY and CDR2 SMNVEV (reference sequence). The CDR3 loop reads CASRNRFNEKLFF. The CDR3 DNA follows: TGTGCCAGCAGGAATAGGTTTAATGAAAAACTGTTTTTT.

The rearrangement links TRBV2 to TRBJ2-3; D not certain. Trimming shortened V by 6 bases and J by 0 bases, and 10 bases separated the two germline ends. CDR3 size: 14 residues. Per germline, CDR1 SNHLY and CDR2 FYNNEI. The CDR3 sequence: CASRRAPSTDTQYF. CDR3 coding DNA: TGTGCCAGCAGAAGGGCCCCTAGCACAGATACGCAGTATTTT.

J is TRBJ1-4 and V is TRBV9; 7 bases align to TRBD1. CDR3 length: 15 amino acids. V dropped 0 bases and J dropped 4; count of bases not matched to a gene: 3. Looked up from germline, CDR1 is SGDLS and CDR2 is YYNGEE. CDR3 in amino acids: CASSVEGQVNEKLFF. CDR3 sequence (DNA): TGTGCCAGCAGCGTAGAAGGACAGGTTAATGAAAAACTGTTTTTT.

The gene calls are TRBV20-1 and TRBJ1-2, with 8 bases aligning to TRBD1. The germline CDR1 and CDR2 sequences are DFQATT and SNEGSKA (reference sequence). CDR3 length: 11 residues. The trim removed 6 bases at V and 5 bases at J, leaving 2 bases unmatched. The CDR3 spells CSARTGYGYTF. CDR3 coding DNA: TGCAGTGCGCGGACAGGGTATGGCTACACCTTC.

V and J are TRBV20-1 and TRBJ2-3; D is unresolved. The CDR3 spans 12 residues. Germline CDR1 is DFQATT and CDR2 is SNEGSKA (reference sequence). The V end was cut by 2 bases, the J end by 6 bases, with 9 bases between. The CDR3 here is CSARIGRDTQYF. In DNA form, the CDR3 reads TGCAGTGCTAGAATCGGGCGGGATACGCAGTATTTT.

CDR3 bases: TGCGCCAGCAGCCAAGGGGTATTGGCTAACTATGGCTACACCTTC. Translation gives CASSQGVLANYGYTF. This chain uses TRBV4-3 with TRBJ1-2; no reliable D call. This CDR3 spans 15 amino acids. Looked up from germline, CDR1 is LGHNA and CDR2 is YSLEER. The V end was cut by 1 base, the J end by 0 bases, with 9 bases between.

To note about this clonotype: Germline and junction disagree at one end, which may indicate a read error. The rearrangement links TRBV6-6 to TRBJ1-5; a weak D match, TRBD1 (5 bases). Per the germline V gene, CDR1 is MNHNY and CDR2 is SVGAGI (reference sequence). The CDR3 loop spans 15 amino acids. The DNA of the CDR3 is TGTGCCAGCCGTTACCGGGACGGAATGGATCAGCCCCAGCATTTT. Protein: CASRYRDGMDQPQHF.

The rearrangement joins TRBV28 to TRBJ2-1; TRBD2 matches 11 bases. This CDR3 has 19 amino acids. Germline trimming cut 6 bases from V and 8 bases from J; bases unmatched to any gene: 21. Germline V gene sequence: CDR1 MDHEN, CDR2 SYDVKM. This CDR3 reads CASSSRSRASGGYAYEQFF. The CDR3 region has the DNA TGTGCCAGCAGCTCCAGAAGTCGGGCTAGCGGGGGGTATGCGTATGAGCAGTTCTTC.

In this sample, this clonotype turned up a few times. The CDR3 sequence: CATSSSRDRENIQYF. CDR3 bases: TGTGCCACCAGCAGTAGCAGGGACAGAGAAAACATTCAGTACTTC. V gene TRBV15 combines with J gene TRBJ2-4; 7 nucleotides agree with TRBD1. With V trimmed by 3 bases and J by 5 bases, 7 bases remained unmatched. Germline V gene data show CDR1 as LNHNV and CDR2 as YYDKDF (reference sequence). The CDR3 loop spans 15 amino acids.

In this sample, this clonotype turned up a few times. The chain recombines TRBV4-3 with TRBJ2-1, with 9 bases lining up with TRBD2. Losses at the gene ends were 1 base for V and 5 bases for J; bases not matched to a gene: 3. The germline gives CDR1 LGHNA, CDR2 YSLEER. The CDR3 length is 15 residues. The CDR3 sequence is CASSQVKRGDNEQFF. DNA for the CDR3: TGCGCCAGCAGCCAAGTTAAGCGGGGGGACAATGAGCAGTTCTTC.

This clonotype occurred a few times. This CDR3 reads CASSEGGQNNEKLFF. Written as DNA, the CDR3 is TGTGCCAGCAGTGAAGGGGGACAGAATAATGAAAAACTGTTTTTT. This sequence joins TRBV2 and TRBJ1-4; TRBD1 aligns across 7 bases. This CDR3 spans 15 amino acids. CDR1 SNHLY and CDR2 FYNNEI come from the germline V gene. The V segment lost 1 base and the J segment 4 bases; nucleotides outside the gene matches: 3.

In this sample, this clonotype turned up many times. One end of the junction fails to match germline, which may point to a read error. The chain recombines TRBV7-2 with TRBJ2-3; D remains ambiguous. CDR3 length: 12 residues. Germline lookup yields CDR1 SGHTA and CDR2 FQGNSA. CDR3 sequence reads: CASSPTSDTQYF. The CDR3, as DNA: TGCGCCAGCAGCCCTACCTCAGATACGCAGTATTTT.

Ten or more counts support this clonotype. V is TRBV20-1 and J is TRBJ1-2; TRBD1 agrees at 8 bases. The length of the CDR3 is 14 residues. Germline CDR1 is DFQATT and CDR2 is SNEGSKA (reference sequence). V shed 6 bases, J shed 4 bases, and the junction held 10 bases outside the gene matches. DNA of the CDR3: TGCAGTGCAGAAGGACAGGGTTCAATCTATGGCTACACCTTC. Translating it yields CSAEGQGSIYGYTF.